Listed here is a single T cell receptor (beta chain). Assay used: immunoSEQ multiplex PCR; TCRdb lists only in-frame clones, some missing. The sample records 250,000 to 350,000 clones, more than 70% being singletons. The data were obtained in a study of blood T cell repertoires in COVID-19. Whole-study context: T cells, B-cell-depleted T cells, or PBMCs supplied cDNA or gDNA.

CDR1 MDHEN and CDR2 SYDVKM come from the germline V gene. J was trimmed by 6 bases and V by 7 bases; bases with no gene match: 10. The CDR3 length is 15 residues. The TCR originated in a woman younger than 45 with COVID-19, enrolled during active disease. The source material was peripheral blood. The chain couples TRBV28 to TRBJ2-7; 12 nucleotides align to TRBD1. The CDR3 DNA is TGTGCCAGCACACCCCTCCGGGACAGGGGGCGCGAGCAGTACTTC. It encodes CASTPLRDRGREQYF.